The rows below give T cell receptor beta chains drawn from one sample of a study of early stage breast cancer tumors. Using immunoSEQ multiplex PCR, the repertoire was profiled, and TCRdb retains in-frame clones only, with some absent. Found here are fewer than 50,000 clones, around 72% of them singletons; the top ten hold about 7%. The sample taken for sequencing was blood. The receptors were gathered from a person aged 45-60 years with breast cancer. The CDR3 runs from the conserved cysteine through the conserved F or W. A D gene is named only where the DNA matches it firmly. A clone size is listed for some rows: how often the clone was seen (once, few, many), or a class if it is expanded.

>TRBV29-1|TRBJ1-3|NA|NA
TGCAGCGTTCGGGGGGCCACTAGTGTTAACACCATATATTTT
CSVRGATSVNTIYF
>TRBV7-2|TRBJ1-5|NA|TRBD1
TGTGCCAGCAGCTTTGCCGGGACAGGGAGGGGTCAGCCCCAGCATTTT
CASSFAGTGRGQPQHF
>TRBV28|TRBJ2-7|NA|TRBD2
TGTGCCAGCAGCGGGACTAGCGGGAGGGCCCGTAACGAGCAGTACTTC
CASSGTSGRARNEQYF
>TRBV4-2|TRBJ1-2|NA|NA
TGTGCCAGCAGCCCCACGGCACAGACAGAGAATGGCTACACCTTC
CASSPTAQTENGYTF
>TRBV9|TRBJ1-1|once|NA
TGTGCCAGCAGCGTCGTGGAGGGGCCCTTGGACACTGAAGCTTTCTTT
CASSVVEGPLDTEAFF
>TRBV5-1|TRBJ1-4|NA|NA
TGCGCCAGCAGCGCGAACTTCAGGGGATCCGATGAAAAACTGTTTTTT
CASSANFRGSDEKLFF
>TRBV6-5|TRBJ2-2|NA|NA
TGTGCCAGCAGCTCGGACAGAAACACCGGGGAGCTGTTTTTT
CASSSDRNTGELFF
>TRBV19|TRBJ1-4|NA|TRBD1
TGTGCCAGTAGTGACAGGGGAGTTGAAAAACTGTTTTTT
CASSDRGVEKLFF
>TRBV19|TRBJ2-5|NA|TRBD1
TGTGCCAGTAAAACGACAGGGGGCAGCGGGACCCAGTACTTC
CASKTTGGSGTQYF
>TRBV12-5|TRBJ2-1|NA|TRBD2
TGTGCTAGTGGCTCCGGGACTAGCTCGGTAAATGAGCAGTTCTTC
CASGSGTSSVNEQFF
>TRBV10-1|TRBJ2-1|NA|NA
TGCGCCAGCAGTGAGGGGGGGGGCGGGTGGAATGAGCAGTTCTTC
CASSEGGGGWNEQFF
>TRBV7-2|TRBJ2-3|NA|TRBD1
TGTGCCAGCAGCATAGACAGGGGAACAGATACGCAGTATTTT
CASSIDRGTDTQYF
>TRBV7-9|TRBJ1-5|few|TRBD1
TGTGCCAGCAGCTTGGACAGGTCTAAGGAGCCCCAGCATTTT
CASSLDRSKEPQHF
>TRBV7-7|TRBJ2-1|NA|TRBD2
TGTGCTAGCAGCTTAGTCTCCGTTGGACTAGCGGGACAGGATGAGCAGTTCTTC
CASSLVSVGLAGQDEQFF
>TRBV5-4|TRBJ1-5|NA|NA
TGTGCCAGCAGCTTGGGGCGAAGGGGGTACAATCAGCCCCAGCATTTT
CASSLGRRGYNQPQHF
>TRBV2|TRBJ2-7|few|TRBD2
TGTGCCAGCACCGCCTCGGGTAGCGGGAGTTGGTACGAGCAGTACTTC
CASTASGSGSWYEQYF
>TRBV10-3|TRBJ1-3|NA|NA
TGTGCCATCAGAAAGGACAGCCGCTCTGGAAACACCATATATTTT
CAIRKDSRSGNTIYF
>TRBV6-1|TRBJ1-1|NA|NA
TGTGCCAGCAGGCTAGATGGGTACACTGAAGCTTTCTTT
CASRLDGYTEAFF
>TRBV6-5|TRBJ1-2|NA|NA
TGTGCCAGCAGTTCCCGGACAGACTATGGCTACACCTTC
CASSSRTDYGYTF
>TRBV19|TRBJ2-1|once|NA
TGTGCCAGTAGCTGGACAGTCGTCACCTACAATGAGCAGTTCTTC
CASSWTVVTYNEQFF
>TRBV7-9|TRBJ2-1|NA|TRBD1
TGTGCCAGCTCCTCATTCGGGGACAGGGAATCCAATGAGCAGTTCTTC
CASSSFGDRESNEQFF
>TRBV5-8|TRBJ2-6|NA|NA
TGTGCCAGCAGCTTGGGGGCAGGCTCTGGGGCCAACGTCCTGACTTTC
CASSLGAGSGANVLTF
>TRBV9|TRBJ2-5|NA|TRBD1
TGTGCCAGCAGTTGGACAGGGGCCCCTAATGTCGCCCAGTACTTC
CASSWTGAPNVAQYF
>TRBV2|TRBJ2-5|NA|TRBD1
TGTGCCAGCAGTGACTATTGGGCCGGGACAGGGAAAGAGACCCAGTACTTC
CASSDYWAGTGKETQYF
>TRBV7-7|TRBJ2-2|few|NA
TGTGCTAGCAGCACGGACAGGAACACCGGGGAGCTGTTTTTT
CASSTDRNTGELFF
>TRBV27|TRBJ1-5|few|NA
TGTGCCAGCATCCTTCTTCGACAGACTGATGGCAATCAGCCCCAGCATTTT
CASILLRQTDGNQPQHF
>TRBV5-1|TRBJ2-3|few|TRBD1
TGCGCCAGCAGCTCGGACAGGCCCCGCACAGATACGCAGTATTTT
CASSSDRPRTDTQYF
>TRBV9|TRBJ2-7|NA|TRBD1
TGTGCCAGCAGCGTAGGTCCTGGACAGGCGAACTACGAGCAGTACTTC
CASSVGPGQANYEQYF
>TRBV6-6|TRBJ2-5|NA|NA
TGTGCCAGCACCCTAGACAGGCGGGAAGAGACCCAGTACTTC
CASTLDRREETQYF
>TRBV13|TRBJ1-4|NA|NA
TGTGCCAGCAGCTTTCGAGGGAATCCAGCTAATGAAAAACTGTTTTTT
CASSFRGNPANEKLFF
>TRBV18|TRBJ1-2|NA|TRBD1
TGTGCCAGCTCACGATCCATGACAGGGGGAAAGGGTGGTGGCTACACCTTC
CASSRSMTGGKGGGYTF
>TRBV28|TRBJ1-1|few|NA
TGTGCCAGCAGTTCGACAGTTGAAGCTTTCTTT
CASSSTVEAFF
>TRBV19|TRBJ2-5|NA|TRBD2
TGTGCCAGTAGGAGTAGCGGGAGTTTGGAGACCCAGTACTTC
CASRSSGSLETQYF
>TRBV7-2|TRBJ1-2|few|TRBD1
TGTGCCAGCAGCGCGGACAGGGGATACGGCTACACCTTC
CASSADRGYGYTF
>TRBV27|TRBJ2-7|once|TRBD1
TGTGCCAGCAGTGCCGGGACAGGACTCTACGAGCAGTACTTC
CASSAGTGLYEQYF
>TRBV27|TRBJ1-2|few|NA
TGTGCCAGCAGTTTAGGGGGCCAGCCCTATGGCTACACCTTC
CASSLGGQPYGYTF
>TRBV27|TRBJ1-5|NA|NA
TGTGCCAGCAGTTCACTTGGGGGGGTGGATAGCAATCAGCCCCAGCATTTT
CASSSLGGVDSNQPQHF
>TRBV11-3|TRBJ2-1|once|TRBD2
TGTGCCAGCAGCCCAACGGGTCTAGCGGGGGGCCGGGAGCAGTTCTTC
CASSPTGLAGGREQFF
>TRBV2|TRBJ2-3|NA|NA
TGTGCCAGCAGTGCGGGGGGCTTGGATACGCAGTATTTT
CASSAGGLDTQYF
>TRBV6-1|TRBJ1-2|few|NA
TGTGCCAGTAACAGGGTGATCTATGGCTACACCTTC
CASNRVIYGYTF
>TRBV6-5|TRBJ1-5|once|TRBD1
TGTGCCAGCACTTTTACAGGGGTTGGTCAGCCCCAGCATTTT
CASTFTGVGQPQHF
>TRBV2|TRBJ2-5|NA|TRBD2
TGTGCCAGCAGTGACGGACTAGCGGGGGCCGGGTACCAAGAGACCCAGTACTTC
CASSDGLAGAGYQETQYF
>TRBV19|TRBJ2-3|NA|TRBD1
TGTGCCAGTAGGTGGATGGGACAGGGCACAGATACGCAGTATTTT
CASRWMGQGTDTQYF
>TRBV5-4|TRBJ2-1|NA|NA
TGTGCCAGCAGAACTATCCAGGACAGCAATGAGCAGTTCTTC
CASRTIQDSNEQFF
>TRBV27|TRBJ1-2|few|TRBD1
TGTGCCAGCAGTTTATCAAGACAGGGGGAGTATGGCTACACCTTC
CASSLSRQGEYGYTF
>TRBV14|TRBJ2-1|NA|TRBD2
TGTGCCAGCAGCTTACGCCCTAGCGGGAGTGGAAATGAGCAGTTCTTC
CASSLRPSGSGNEQFF
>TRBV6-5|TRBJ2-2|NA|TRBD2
TGTGCCAGCGACGGGCGGGGGGGCACCGGGGAGCTGTTTTTT
CASDGRGGTGELFF